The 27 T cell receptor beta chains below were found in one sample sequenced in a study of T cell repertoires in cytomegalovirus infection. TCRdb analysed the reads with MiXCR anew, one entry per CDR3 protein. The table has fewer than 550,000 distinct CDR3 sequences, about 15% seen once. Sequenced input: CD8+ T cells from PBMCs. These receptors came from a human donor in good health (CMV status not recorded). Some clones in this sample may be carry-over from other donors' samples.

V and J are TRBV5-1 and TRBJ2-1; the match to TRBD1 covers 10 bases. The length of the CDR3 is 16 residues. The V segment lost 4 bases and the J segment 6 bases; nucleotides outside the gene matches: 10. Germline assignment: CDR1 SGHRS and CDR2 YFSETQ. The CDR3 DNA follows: TGCGCCAGCAGCCTCCCCGGACAGGGGGAATTCAATGAGCAGTTCTTC. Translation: CASSLPGQGEFNEQFF.

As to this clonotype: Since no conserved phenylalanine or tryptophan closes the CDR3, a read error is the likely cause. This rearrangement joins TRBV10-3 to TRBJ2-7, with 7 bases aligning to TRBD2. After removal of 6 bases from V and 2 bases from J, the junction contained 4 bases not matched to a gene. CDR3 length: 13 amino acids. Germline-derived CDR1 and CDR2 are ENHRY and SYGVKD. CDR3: CAISPGTTYEQYL. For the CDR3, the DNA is TGTGCCATCAGCCCCGGGACTACCTACGAGCAGTACTTA.

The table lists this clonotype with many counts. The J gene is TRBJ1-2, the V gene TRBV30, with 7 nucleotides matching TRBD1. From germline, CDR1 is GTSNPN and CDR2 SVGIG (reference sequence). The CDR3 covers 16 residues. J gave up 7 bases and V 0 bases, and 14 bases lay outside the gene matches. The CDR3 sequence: CAWSVNTDRAIGGYTF. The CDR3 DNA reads TGTGCCTGGAGTGTAAACACCGACAGGGCAATAGGTGGCTACACCTTC.

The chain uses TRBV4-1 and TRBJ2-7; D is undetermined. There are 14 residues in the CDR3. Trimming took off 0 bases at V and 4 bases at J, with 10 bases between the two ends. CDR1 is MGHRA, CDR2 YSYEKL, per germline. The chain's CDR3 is CASSQDTSLYEQYF. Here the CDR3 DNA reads TGCGCCAGCAGCCAAGATACCAGCTTATACGAGCAGTACTTC.

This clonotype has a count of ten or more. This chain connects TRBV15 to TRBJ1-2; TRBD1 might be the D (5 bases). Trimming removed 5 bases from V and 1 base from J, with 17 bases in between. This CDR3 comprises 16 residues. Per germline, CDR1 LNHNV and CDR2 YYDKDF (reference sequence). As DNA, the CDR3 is TGTGCCACCAGCCGACGACCGGGACGGTTTAACTATGGCTACACCTTC. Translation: CATSRRPGRFNYGYTF.

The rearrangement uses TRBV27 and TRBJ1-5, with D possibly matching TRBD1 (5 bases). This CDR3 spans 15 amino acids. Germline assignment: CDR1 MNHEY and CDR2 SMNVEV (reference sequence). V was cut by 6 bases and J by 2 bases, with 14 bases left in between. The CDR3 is CASRIGQGGNQPQHF. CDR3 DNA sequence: TGTGCCAGCAGGATCGGGCAGGGAGGCAATCAGCCCCAGCATTTT.

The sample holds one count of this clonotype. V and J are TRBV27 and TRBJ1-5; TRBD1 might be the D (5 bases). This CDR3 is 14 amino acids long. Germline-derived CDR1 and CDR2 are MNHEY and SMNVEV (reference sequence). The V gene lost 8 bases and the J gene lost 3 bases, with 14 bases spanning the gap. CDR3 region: CASGRDGNNQPQHF. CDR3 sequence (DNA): TGTGCCAGCGGAAGGGACGGTAACAATCAGCCCCAGCATTTT.

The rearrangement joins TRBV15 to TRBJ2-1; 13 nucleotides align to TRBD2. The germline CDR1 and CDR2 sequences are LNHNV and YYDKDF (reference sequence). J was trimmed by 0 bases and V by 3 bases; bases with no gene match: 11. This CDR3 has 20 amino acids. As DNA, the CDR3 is TGTGCCACCAGCAGGGGTAAAGGGACTAGCGGGACGAGCTCCTACAATGAGCAGTTCTTC. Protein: CATSRGKGTSGTSSYNEQFF. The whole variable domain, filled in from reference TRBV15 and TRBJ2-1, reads DAMVIQNPRYQVTQFGKPVTLSCSQTLNHNVMYWYQQKSSQAPKLLFHYYDKDFNNEADTPDNFQSRRPNTSFCFLDIRSPGLGDTAMYLCATSRGKGTSGTSSYNEQFFGPGTRLTVL.

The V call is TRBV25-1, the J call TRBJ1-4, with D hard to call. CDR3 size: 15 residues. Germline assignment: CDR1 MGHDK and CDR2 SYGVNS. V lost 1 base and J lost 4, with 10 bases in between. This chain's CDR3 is CASSESNRINEKLFF. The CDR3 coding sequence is TGTGCCAGCAGTGAATCAAACAGAATTAATGAAAAACTGTTTTTT. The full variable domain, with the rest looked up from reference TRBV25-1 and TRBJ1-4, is EADIYQTPRYLVIGTGKKITLECSQTMGHDKMYWYQQDPGMELHLIHYSYGVNSTEKGDLSSESTVSRIRTEHFPLTLESARPSHTSQYLCASSESNRINEKLFFGSGTQLSVL.

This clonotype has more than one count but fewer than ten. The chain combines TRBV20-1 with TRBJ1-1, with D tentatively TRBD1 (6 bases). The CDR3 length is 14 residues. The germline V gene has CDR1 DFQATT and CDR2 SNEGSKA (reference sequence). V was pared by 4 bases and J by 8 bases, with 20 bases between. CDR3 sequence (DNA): TGCAGTGCTATCGTCCAGGGGAGGCGGATAGAAGCTTTCTTT. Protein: CSAIVQGRRIEAFF.

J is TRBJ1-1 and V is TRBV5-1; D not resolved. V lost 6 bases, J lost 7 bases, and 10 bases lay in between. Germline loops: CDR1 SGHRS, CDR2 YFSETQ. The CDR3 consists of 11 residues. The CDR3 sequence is CASTTTGEAFF. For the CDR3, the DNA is TGCGCCAGCACCACCACCGGTGAAGCTTTCTTT.

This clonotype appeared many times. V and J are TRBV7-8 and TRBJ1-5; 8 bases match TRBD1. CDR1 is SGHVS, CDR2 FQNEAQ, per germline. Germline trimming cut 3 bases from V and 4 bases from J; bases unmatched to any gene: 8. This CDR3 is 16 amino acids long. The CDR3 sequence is CASSFLDRAVNQPQHF. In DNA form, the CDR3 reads TGTGCCAGCAGCTTCTTGGACAGGGCGGTTAATCAGCCCCAGCATTTT.

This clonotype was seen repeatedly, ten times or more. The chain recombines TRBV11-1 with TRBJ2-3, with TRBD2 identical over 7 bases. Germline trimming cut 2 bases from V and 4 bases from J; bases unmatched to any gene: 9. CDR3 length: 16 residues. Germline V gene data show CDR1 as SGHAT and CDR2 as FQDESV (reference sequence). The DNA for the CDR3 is TGTGCCAGCAGCTTACGAGCGGGGCCTGCATCAGATACGCAGTATTTT. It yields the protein CASSLRAGPASDTQYF. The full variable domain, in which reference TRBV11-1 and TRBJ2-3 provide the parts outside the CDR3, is EAEVAQSPRYKITEKSQAVAFWCDPISGHATLYWYRQILGQGPELLVQFQDESVVDDSQLPKDRFSAERLKGVDSTLKIQPAELGDSAMYLCASSLRAGPASDTQYFGPGTRLTVL.

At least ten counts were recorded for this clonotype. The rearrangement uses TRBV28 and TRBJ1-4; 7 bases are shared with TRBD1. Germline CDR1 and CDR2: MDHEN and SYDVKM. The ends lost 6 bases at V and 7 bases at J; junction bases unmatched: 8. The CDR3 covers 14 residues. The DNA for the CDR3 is TGTGCCAGCAGGGAGACAGGGAGTGGTGAAAAACTGTTTTTT. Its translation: CASRETGSGEKLFF.

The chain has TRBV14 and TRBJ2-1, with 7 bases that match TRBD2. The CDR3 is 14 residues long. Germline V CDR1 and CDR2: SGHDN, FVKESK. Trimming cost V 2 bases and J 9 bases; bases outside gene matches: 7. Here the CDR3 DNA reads TGTGCCAGCAGCCAACCCATGGGGGGGAGTGAGCAGTTCTTC. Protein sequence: CASSQPMGGSEQFF. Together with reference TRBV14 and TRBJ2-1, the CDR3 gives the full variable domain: EAGVTQFPSHSVIEKGQTVTLRCDPISGHDNLYWYRRVMGKEIKFLLHFVKESKQDESGMPNNRFLAERTGGTYSTLKVQPAELEDSGVYFCASSQPMGGSEQFFGPGTRLTVL.

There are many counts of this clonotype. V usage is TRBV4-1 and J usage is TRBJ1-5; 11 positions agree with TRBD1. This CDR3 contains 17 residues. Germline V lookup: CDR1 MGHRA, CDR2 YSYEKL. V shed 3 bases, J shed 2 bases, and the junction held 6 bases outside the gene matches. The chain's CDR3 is CASSQGTGGSRNQPQHF. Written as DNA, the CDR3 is TGCGCCAGCAGCCAGGGGACAGGGGGTTCTCGCAATCAGCCCCAGCATTTT.

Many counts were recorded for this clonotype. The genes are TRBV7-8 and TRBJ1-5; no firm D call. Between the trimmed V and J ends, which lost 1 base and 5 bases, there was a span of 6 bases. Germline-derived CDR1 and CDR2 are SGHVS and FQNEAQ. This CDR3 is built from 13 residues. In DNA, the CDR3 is TGTGCCAGCAGCTTAGGACGGTATCAGCCCCAGCATTTT. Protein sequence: CASSLGRYQPQHF.

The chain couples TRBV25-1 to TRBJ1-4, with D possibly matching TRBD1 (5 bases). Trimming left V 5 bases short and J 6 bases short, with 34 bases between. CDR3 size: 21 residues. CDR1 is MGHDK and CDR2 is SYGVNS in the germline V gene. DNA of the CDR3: TGTGCCAGCAGTTCCCTCCCTGGGGGGGGGAGGTCCGGAGCAGAGGATGAAAAACTGTTTTTT. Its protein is CASSSLPGGGRSGAEDEKLFF.

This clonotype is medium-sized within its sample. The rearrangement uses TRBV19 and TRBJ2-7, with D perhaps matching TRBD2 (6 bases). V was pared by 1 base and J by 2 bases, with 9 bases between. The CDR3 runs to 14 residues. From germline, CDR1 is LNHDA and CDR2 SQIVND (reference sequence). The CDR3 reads CASSIAGVAYEQYF. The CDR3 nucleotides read TGTGCCAGTAGTATAGCGGGAGTAGCCTACGAGCAGTACTTC.

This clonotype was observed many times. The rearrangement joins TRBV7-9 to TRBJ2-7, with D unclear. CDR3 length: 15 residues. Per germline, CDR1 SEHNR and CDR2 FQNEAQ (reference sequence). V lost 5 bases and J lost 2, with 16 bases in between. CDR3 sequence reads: CASSPPGRYAYEQYF. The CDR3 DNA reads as TGTGCCAGCAGCCCCCCCGGCCGCTACGCCTACGAGCAGTACTTC.

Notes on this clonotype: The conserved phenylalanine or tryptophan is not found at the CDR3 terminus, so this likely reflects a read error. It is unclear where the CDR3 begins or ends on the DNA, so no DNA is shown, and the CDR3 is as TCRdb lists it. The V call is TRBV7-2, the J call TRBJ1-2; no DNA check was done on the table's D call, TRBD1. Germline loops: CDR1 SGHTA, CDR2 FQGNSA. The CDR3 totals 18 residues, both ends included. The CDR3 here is CASSLVTGSFSPNYGYTC.

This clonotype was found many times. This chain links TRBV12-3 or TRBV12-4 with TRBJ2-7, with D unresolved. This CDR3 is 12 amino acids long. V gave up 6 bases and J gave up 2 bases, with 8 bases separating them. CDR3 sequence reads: CASSLATYEQYF. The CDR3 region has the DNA TGTGCCAGCAGCCTGGCCACCTACGAGCAGTACTTC.

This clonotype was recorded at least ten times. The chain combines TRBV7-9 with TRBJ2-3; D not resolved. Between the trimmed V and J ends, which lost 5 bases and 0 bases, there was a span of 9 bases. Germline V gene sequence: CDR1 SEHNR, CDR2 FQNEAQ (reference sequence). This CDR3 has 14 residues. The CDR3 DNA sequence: TGTGCCAGCAGCCCCCCGGCTAGCACAGATACGCAGTATTTT. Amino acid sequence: CASSPPASTDTQYF.

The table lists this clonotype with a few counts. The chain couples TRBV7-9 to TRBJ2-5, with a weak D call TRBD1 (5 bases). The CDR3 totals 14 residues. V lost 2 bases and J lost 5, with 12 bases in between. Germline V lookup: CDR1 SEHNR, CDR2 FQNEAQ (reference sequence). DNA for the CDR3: TGTGCCAGCAGCTTAATCAGGGTGGGGGAGACCCAGTACTTC. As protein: CASSLIRVGETQYF.

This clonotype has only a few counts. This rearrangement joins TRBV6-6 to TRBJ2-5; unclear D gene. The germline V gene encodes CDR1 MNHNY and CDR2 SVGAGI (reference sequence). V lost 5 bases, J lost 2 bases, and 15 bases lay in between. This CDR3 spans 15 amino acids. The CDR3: CASSEPGLQQETQYF. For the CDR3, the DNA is TGTGCCAGCAGTGAGCCGGGCCTCCAACAAGAGACCCAGTACTTC.

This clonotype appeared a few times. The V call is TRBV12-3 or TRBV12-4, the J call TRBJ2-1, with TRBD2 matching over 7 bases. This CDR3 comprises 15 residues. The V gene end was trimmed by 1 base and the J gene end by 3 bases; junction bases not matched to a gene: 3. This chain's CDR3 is CASSLGGLFYNEQFF. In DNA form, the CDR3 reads TGTGCCAGCAGTTTAGGGGGACTATTCTACAATGAGCAGTTCTTC.

The CDR3 region is CAWSGGHNEQFF. DNA of the CDR3: TGTGCCTGGAGTGGAGGTCACAATGAGCAGTTCTTC. This chain links TRBV30 with TRBJ2-1; the D is unclear. V gave up 1 base and J gave up 5 bases, with 6 bases separating them. Germline CDR1 and CDR2: GTSNPN and SVGIG (reference sequence). The CDR3 runs to 12 residues.